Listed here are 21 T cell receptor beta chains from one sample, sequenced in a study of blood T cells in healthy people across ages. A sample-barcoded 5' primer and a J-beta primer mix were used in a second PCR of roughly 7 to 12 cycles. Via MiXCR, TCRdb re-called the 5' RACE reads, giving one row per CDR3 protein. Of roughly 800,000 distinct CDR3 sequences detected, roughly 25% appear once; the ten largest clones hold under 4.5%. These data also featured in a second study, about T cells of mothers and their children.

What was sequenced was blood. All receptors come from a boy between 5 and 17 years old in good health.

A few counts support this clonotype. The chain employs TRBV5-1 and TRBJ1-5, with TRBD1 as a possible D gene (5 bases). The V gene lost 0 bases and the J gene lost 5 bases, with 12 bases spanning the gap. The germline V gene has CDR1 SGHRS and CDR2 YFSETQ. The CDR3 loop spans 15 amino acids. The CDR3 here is CASSLGGGGYQPQHF. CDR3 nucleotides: TGCGCCAGCAGCTTGGGCGGCGGGGGATATCAGCCCCAGCATTTT.

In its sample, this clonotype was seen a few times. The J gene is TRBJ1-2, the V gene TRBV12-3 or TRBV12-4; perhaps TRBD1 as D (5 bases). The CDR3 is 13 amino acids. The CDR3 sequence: CATTREIVYGYTF. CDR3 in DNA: TGTGCGACCACCAGGGAAATTGTCTATGGCTACACCTTC.

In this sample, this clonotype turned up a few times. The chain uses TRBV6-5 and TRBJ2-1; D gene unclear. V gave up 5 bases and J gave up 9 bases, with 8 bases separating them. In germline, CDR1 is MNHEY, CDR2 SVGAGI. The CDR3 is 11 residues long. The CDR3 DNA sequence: TGTGCCAGCAGTGGTGGGGTTGAGCAGTTCTTC. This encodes CASSGGVEQFF.

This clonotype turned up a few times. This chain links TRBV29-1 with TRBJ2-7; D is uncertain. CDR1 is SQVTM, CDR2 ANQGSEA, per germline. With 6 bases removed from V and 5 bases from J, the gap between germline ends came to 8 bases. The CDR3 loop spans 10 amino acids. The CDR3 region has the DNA TGCAGCGTCCAGTCAGACGAGCAGTACTTC. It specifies CSVQSDEQYF.

The CDR3 nucleotides read TGTGCCAGCAGTGGCCTTTGGGGGGATTTGACCTACGAGCAGTACTTC. It is translated as CASSGLWGDLTYEQYF. The chain carries TRBV6-2 or TRBV6-3 and TRBJ2-5; a weak D match, TRBD2 (6 bases). Matching the DNA end better, TRBJ2-7 makes the J call doubtful. Looked up from germline, CDR1 is MNHEY and CDR2 is SVGEGT. The CDR3 contains 16 residues.

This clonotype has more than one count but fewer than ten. The CDR3 nucleotides are TGTGCCAGCAGCTTTCCTTCCACTTCTAGCGAACAGTATTTT. It is translated as CASSFPSTSSEQYF. This chain joins TRBV7-9 and TRBJ2-3, with D possibly being TRBD2 (6 bases). Germline assignment: CDR1 SEHNR and CDR2 FQNEAQ (reference sequence). The CDR3 runs 14 residues. Between the trimmed V and J ends, which lost 3 bases and 12 bases, there was a span of 19 bases.

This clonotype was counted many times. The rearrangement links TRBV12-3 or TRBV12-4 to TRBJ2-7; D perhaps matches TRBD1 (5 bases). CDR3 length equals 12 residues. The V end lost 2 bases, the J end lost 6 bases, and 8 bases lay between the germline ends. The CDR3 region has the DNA TGTGCCAGCAGTTTAAGGGGATTCGAGCAGTACTTC. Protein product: CASSLRGFEQYF.

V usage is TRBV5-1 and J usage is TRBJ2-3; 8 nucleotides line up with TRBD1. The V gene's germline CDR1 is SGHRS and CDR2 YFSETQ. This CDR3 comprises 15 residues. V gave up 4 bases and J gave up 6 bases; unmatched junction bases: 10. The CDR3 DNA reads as TGCGCCAGCAGCCTGCAGACAGGGGTTCCCGATACGCAGTATTTT. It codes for CASSLQTGVPDTQYF.

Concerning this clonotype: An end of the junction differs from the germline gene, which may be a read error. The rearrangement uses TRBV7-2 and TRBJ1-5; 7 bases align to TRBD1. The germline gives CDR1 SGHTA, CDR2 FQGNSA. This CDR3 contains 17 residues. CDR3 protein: CASSLRDTETGNQPRHF. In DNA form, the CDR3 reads TGTGCCAGCAGCTTAAGGGACACAGAGACAGGGAATCAGCCCCGGCATTTT.

The CDR3 sequence: CASSSPQSGTSGEETQYF. CDR3 sequence (DNA): TGTGCCAGCAGTTCCCCCCAGTCTGGGACTAGCGGCGAAGAGACCCAGTACTTC. V and J are TRBV6-2 or TRBV6-3 and TRBJ2-5; the match to TRBD2 covers 11 bases. This CDR3 region has 18 residues. V lost 4 bases, J lost 3 bases, and 13 bases stayed unmatched. Germline V gene sequence: CDR1 MNHEY, CDR2 SVGEGT.

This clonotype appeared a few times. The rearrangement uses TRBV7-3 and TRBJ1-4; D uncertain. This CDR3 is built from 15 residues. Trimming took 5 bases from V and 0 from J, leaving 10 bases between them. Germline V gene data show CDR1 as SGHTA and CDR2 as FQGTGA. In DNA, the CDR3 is TGTGCCAGCAGCATCTGGGTCACAACTAATGAAAAACTGTTTTTT. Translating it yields CASSIWVTTNEKLFF.

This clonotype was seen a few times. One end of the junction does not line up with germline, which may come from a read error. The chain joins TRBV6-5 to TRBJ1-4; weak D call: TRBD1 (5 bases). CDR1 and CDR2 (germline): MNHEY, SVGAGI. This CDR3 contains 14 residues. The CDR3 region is CASSTTGTYGKLSF. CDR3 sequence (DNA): TGTGCCAGCAGCACGACCGGGACGTATGGAAAACTGTCTTTT.

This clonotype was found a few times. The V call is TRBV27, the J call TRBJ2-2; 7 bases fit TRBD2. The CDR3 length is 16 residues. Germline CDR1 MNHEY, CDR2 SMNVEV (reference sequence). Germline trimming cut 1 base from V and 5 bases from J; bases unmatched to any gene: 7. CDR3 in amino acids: CASSLWGGRGTGELFF. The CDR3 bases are TGTGCCAGCAGTTTATGGGGCGGGAGAGGGACCGGGGAGCTGTTTTTT.

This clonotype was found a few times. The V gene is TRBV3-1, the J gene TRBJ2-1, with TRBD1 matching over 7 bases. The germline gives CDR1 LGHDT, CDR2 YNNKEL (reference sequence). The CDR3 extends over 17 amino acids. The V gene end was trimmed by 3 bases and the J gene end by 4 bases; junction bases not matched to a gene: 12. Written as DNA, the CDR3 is TGTGCCAGCAGCCAGGCCACCGGGACAGAAAATTACAATGAGCAGTTCTTC. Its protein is CASSQATGTENYNEQFF.

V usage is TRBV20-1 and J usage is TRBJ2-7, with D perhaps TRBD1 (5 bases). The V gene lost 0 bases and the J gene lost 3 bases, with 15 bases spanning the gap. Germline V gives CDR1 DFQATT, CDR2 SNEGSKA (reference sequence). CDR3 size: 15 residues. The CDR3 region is CSARDTRTSHYEQYF. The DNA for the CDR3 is TGCAGTGCTAGAGACACTCGGACATCACACTACGAGCAGTACTTC.

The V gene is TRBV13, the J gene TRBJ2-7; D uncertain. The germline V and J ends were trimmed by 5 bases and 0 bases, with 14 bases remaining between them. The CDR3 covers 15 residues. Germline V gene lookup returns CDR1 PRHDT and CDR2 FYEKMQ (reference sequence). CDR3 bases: TGTGCCAGCAGCGTATCGAATCAACGCTCCTACGAGCAGTACTTC. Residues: CASSVSNQRSYEQYF. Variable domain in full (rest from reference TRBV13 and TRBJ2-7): AAGVIQSPRHLIKEKRETATLKCYPIPRHDTVYWYQQGPGQDPQFLISFYEKMQSDKGSIPDRFSAQQFSDYHSELNMSSLELGDSALYFCASSVSNQRSYEQYFGPGTRLTVT.

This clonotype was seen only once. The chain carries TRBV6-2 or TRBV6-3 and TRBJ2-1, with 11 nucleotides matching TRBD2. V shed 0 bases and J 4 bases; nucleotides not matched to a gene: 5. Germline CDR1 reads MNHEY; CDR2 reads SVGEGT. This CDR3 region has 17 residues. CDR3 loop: CASSYSVTSGNYNEQFF. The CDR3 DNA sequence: TGTGCCAGCAGTTACTCTGTGACTAGCGGGAATTACAATGAGCAGTTCTTC.

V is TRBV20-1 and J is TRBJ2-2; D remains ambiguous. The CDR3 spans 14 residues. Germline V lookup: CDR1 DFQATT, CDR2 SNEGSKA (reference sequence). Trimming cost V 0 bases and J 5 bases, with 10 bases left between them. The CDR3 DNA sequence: TGCAGTGCTAGAGACAGGATTGGTACCGGGGAGCTGTTTTTT. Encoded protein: CSARDRIGTGELFF.

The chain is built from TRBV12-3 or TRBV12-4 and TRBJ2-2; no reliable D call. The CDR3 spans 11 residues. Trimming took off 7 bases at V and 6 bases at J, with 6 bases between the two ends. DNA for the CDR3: TGTGCCAGCACTCGAGCCGGGGAGCTGTTTTTT. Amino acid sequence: CASTRAGELFF.

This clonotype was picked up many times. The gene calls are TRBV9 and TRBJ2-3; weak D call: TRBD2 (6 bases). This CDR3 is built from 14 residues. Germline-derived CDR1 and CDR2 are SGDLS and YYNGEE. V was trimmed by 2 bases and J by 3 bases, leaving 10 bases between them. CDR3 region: CASSVSGRTDTQYF. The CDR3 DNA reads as TGTGCCAGCAGCGTTTCTGGGAGGACAGATACGCAGTATTTT.

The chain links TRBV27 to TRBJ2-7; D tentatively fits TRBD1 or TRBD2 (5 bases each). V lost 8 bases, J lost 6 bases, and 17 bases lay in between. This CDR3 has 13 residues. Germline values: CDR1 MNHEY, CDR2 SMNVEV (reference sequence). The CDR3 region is CASGQLGVLEQYF. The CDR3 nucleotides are TGTGCCAGCGGTCAACTGGGGGTTCTCGAGCAGTACTTC.